These 32 T cell receptor beta chains were all obtained from the same sample, sequenced in a study of blood T cell repertoires in COVID-19. The method was immunoSEQ multiplex PCR; TCRdb's version includes in-frame clones alone and lacks a portion of them. The sample records about 240,000 clones, roughly 77% being singletons. Sample: peripheral blood. These receptor sequences come from a woman at least 80 years old with acute or convalescent COVID-19.

This chain joins TRBV9 and TRBJ1-2; TRBD1 agrees at 8 bases. CDR3 length: 15 amino acids. With V trimmed by 3 bases and J by 5 bases, 9 bases remained unmatched. From germline, CDR1 is SGDLS and CDR2 YYNGEE. The chain's CDR3 is CASSGGQERSYGYTF. Here the CDR3 DNA reads TGTGCCAGCAGCGGGGGACAGGAAAGGAGTTATGGCTACACCTTC.

This clone was counted a few times. This chain joins TRBV15 and TRBJ1-2; no firm D call. The ends were cut back, 3 bases at V and 4 bases at J, with 6 bases in the middle. CDR3 length: 12 residues. Germline CDR1 is LNHNV and CDR2 is YYDKDF (reference sequence). CDR3 DNA sequence: TGTGCCACCAGCAGGTCCTTCTATGGCTACACCTTC. Its translation is CATSRSFYGYTF.

The chain recombines TRBV6-5 with TRBJ2-7, with a tentative D call TRBD1 (8 bases). The V gene's germline CDR1 is MNHEY and CDR2 SVGAGI. The germline V and J ends were trimmed by 7 bases and 5 bases, with 18 bases remaining between them. CDR3 size: 14 residues. The CDR3: CASMPAGQDHEQYF. DNA of the CDR3: TGTGCCAGCATGCCAGCGGGACAGGACCACGAGCAGTACTTC.

The chain combines TRBV2 with TRBJ1-2; the D gene is possibly TRBD1 (5 bases). Germline V gene sequence: CDR1 SNHLY, CDR2 FYNNEI. CDR3 size: 13 residues. Trimming shortened V by 7 bases and J by 0 bases, and 9 bases separated the two germline ends. CDR3 DNA sequence: TGTGCCAGCAACCTGGACACTAACTATGGCTACACCTTC. This translates into CASNLDTNYGYTF.

CDR3 sequence reads: CASSPLAASYNEQFF. CDR3 nucleotide sequence: TGTGCCAGCAGCCCACTAGCGGCGTCCTACAATGAGCAGTTCTTC. The chain recombines TRBV7-9 with TRBJ2-1; the match to TRBD2 covers 8 bases. Germline lookup yields CDR1 SEHNR and CDR2 FQNEAQ (reference sequence). With 5 bases clipped from V and 1 base from J, the junction kept 4 bases outside the gene matches. This CDR3 is built from 15 residues.

The table lists this clone with a few counts. The chain carries TRBV7-9 and TRBJ1-4, with 7 bases identical to TRBD1. Germline V gene sequence: CDR1 SEHNR, CDR2 FQNEAQ (reference sequence). V shed 0 bases, J shed 4 bases, and the junction held 11 bases outside the gene matches. The CDR3 length is 18 residues. DNA for the CDR3: TGTGCCAGCAGCTTAGCGCTACGGGCAGGGGGGATTAATGAAAAACTGTTTTTT. It is translated as CASSLALRAGGINEKLFF.

The chain couples TRBV18 to TRBJ1-1; TRBD1 aligns across 7 bases. CDR3 length: 14 residues. V gave up 4 bases and J gave up 4 bases; unmatched junction bases: 6. Germline V lookup: CDR1 KGHSH, CDR2 LQKENI. This chain's CDR3 is CASSLRQGVTEAFF. The CDR3 DNA is TGTGCCAGCTCACTCAGACAGGGTGTCACTGAAGCTTTCTTT.

This rearrangement joins TRBV2 to TRBJ2-5, with 14 bases aligning to TRBD2. The CDR3 sequence is 14 residues long. V was clipped by 5 bases and J by 9 bases; unmatched bases: 5. Germline values: CDR1 SNHLY, CDR2 FYNNEI. Here the CDR3 reads CASSRLAGGLAQYF. In DNA form, the CDR3 reads TGTGCCAGCAGTCGACTAGCGGGGGGGTTGGCCCAGTACTTC.

This clone occurred a few times. This chain joins TRBV24-1 and TRBJ2-7; D possibly corresponds to TRBD2 (6 bases). Germline CDR1 and CDR2: KGHDR and SFDVKD. There are 15 residues in the CDR3. The V end lost 9 bases, the J end lost 3 bases, and 20 bases lay between the germline ends. CDR3 coding DNA: TGTGCCACCCGGTTTATTGGGCGGGAACTCTACGAGCAGTACTTC. It translates to CATRFIGRELYEQYF.

The chain recombines TRBV5-1 with TRBJ2-7; TRBD2 might be the D (6 bases). Germline lookup yields CDR1 SGHRS and CDR2 YFSETQ. The V end was cut by 4 bases, the J end by 2 bases, with 13 bases between. This CDR3 has 14 amino acids. The CDR3 spells CASSTQTSPYEQYF. CDR3 sequence (DNA): TGCGCCAGCAGCACACAGACTAGTCCCTACGAGCAGTACTTC.

The chain couples TRBV19 to TRBJ2-3; unclear D gene. The CDR3 consists of 16 residues. Germline V gene sequence: CDR1 LNHDA, CDR2 SQIVND (reference sequence). V lost 5 bases and J lost 1, with 16 bases in between. The CDR3 nucleotides read TGTGCCAGTAGTTTCGCGGCCCAAAGTGGCACAGATACGCAGTATTTT. Its translation is CASSFAAQSGTDTQYF.

This clone was detected only a few times. The rearrangement links TRBV12-3 or TRBV12-4 to TRBJ2-3; 7 bases map to TRBD1. CDR3 length: 12 amino acids. V was pared by 9 bases and J by 1 base, with 1 base of the junction left unmatched. CDR3 sequence (DNA): TGTGCCAGTCAGGGGGGCACAGATACGCAGTATTTT. It translates to CASQGGTDTQYF.

This clone was seen only once. V usage is TRBV7-2 and J usage is TRBJ1-1; TRBD1 aligns across 9 bases. The V segment lost 3 bases and the J segment 0 bases; nucleotides outside the gene matches: 5. Germline CDR1 is SGHTA and CDR2 is FQGNSA. CDR3 size: 16 residues. CDR3 nucleotide sequence: TGTGCCAGCAGCTTCACAGGGGGCTTTGTGAACACTGAAGCTTTCTTT. Amino acids: CASSFTGGFVNTEAFF.

The sample holds a few counts of this clone. This CDR3 is CASSQNRAAGTYEQYF. CDR3 nucleotides: TGCGCCAGCAGCCAAAATCGGGCGGCGGGAACCTACGAGCAGTACTTC. The chain carries TRBV5-1 and TRBJ2-7, with a tentative D call TRBD2 (6 bases). The V gene's germline CDR1 is SGHRS and CDR2 YFSETQ. This CDR3 is built from 16 residues. Trimming cost V 4 bases and J 2 bases, with 19 bases left between them.

V gene TRBV3-1 (or the pseudogene TRBV3-2) combines with J gene TRBJ1-1; no clear D gene. V shed 4 bases and J shed 6 bases, with 9 bases lying between them. Germline CDR1 LGHDT, CDR2 YNNKEL (reference sequence). The CDR3 length is 12 residues. The CDR3 is CASSRLDSEAFF. In DNA form, the CDR3 reads TGTGCCAGCAGCCGACTAGACTCTGAAGCTTTCTTT.

The J gene is TRBJ2-7, the V gene TRBV3-1 (or the pseudogene TRBV3-2), with TRBD2 matching 8 bases. The germline V gene encodes CDR1 LGHDT and CDR2 YNNKEL (reference sequence). V lost 4 bases, J lost 1 base, and 3 bases stayed unmatched. The CDR3 runs to 14 residues. CDR3 region: CASSPAGASYEQYF. CDR3 sequence (DNA): TGTGCCAGCAGCCCAGCGGGGGCGTCCTACGAGCAGTACTTC.

The rearrangement links TRBV5-1 to TRBJ1-2; no clear D gene. The CDR3 is 13 amino acids. Trimming cost V 4 bases and J 6 bases, with 13 bases left between them. From germline, CDR1 is SGHRS and CDR2 YFSETQ. The CDR3 loop is CASSPSGSHGYTF. The CDR3 bases are TGCGCCAGCAGCCCCTCGGGGTCCCATGGCTACACCTTC. Looking up the rest from reference TRBV5-1 and TRBJ1-2 gives the full variable domain: KAGVTQTPRYLIKTRGQQVTLSCSPISGHRSVSWYQQTPGQGLQFLFEYFSETQRNKGNFPGRFSGRQFSNSRSEMNVSTLELGDSALYLCASSPSGSHGYTFGSGTRLTVV.

CDR3 bases: TGTGCCAGCTCACCCAGGGACACGAACACCGGGGAGCTGTTTTTT. As protein: CASSPRDTNTGELFF. The chain couples TRBV18 to TRBJ2-2; tentatively, D is TRBD1 (6 bases). The CDR3 runs to 15 residues. The V gene lost 3 bases and the J gene lost 0 bases, with 8 bases spanning the gap. CDR1 KGHSH and CDR2 LQKENI come from the germline V gene. Complete variable domain (other parts from reference TRBV18 and TRBJ2-2): NAGVMQNPRHLVRRRGQEARLRCSPMKGHSHVYWYRQLPEEGLKFMVYLQKENIIDESGMPKERFSAEFPKEGPSILRIQQVVRGDSAAYFCASSPRDTNTGELFFGEGSRLTVL.

About this clone: This CDR3 is also generated by other DNA sequences in the sample. The chain has TRBV4-2 and TRBJ1-1; D gene uncertain. With 0 bases removed from V and 5 bases from J, the gap between germline ends came to 7 bases. The CDR3 extends over 13 amino acids. Germline V gene sequence: CDR1 LGHNA, CDR2 YNFKEQ. CDR3 coding DNA: TGTGCCAGCAGCCAAGAGGGCGGGACTGAAGCTTTCTTT. It translates to CASSQEGGTEAFF.

The V gene is TRBV27, the J gene TRBJ1-2, with TRBD1 identical over 8 bases. The germline CDR1 and CDR2 sequences are MNHEY and SMNVEV (reference sequence). The CDR3 contains 15 residues. The trim removed 6 bases at V and 1 base at J, leaving 7 bases unmatched. The CDR3 spells CASSLQGGVNYGYTF. The CDR3 DNA reads TGTGCCAGCAGCCTACAGGGGGGGGTTAACTATGGCTACACCTTC.

This clone showed up just once. V is TRBV6-2 or TRBV6-3 and J is TRBJ2-5; 9 bases fit TRBD2. The CDR3 is 14 amino acids. Germline V gives CDR1 MNHEY, CDR2 SVGEGT. J lost 5 bases, V lost 2 bases, and 3 bases had no gene match. The DNA for the CDR3 is TGTGCCAGCAGTTACAGCGGGGGGACGGAGACCCAGTACTTC. Translation gives CASSYSGGTETQYF.

This clone was found a few times. The rearrangement links TRBV28 to TRBJ1-1; TRBD1 is a possible D gene (6 bases). V lost 5 bases and J lost 7, with 14 bases in between. This CDR3 spans 13 amino acids. CDR1 is MDHEN and CDR2 is SYDVKM in the germline V gene. The DNA of the CDR3 is TGTGCCAGCAGTCGGGCAGGGGTCGGTGAAGCTTTCTTT. It specifies CASSRAGVGEAFF. The variable domain in full, with the rest retrieved from reference TRBV28 and TRBJ1-1, is DVKVTQSSRYLVKRTGEKVFLECVQDMDHENMFWYRQDPGLGLRLIYFSYDVKMKEKGDIPEGYSVSREKKERFSLILESASTNQTSMYLCASSRAGVGEAFFGQGTRLTVV.

The chain joins TRBV19 to TRBJ1-1, with 7 bases that match TRBD1. The CDR3 is 16 amino acids. CDR1 and CDR2 (germline): LNHDA, SQIVND (reference sequence). The V segment lost 10 bases and the J segment 10 bases; nucleotides outside the gene matches: 24. CDR3 sequence: CATRVVGTEISGRAFF. DNA for the CDR3: TGTGCCACCAGGGTCGTCGGGACAGAGATTTCAGGGCGAGCTTTCTTT.

This clone was found once. The chain combines TRBV6-1 with TRBJ1-2; D ambiguous. V was trimmed by 1 base and J by 6 bases, leaving 3 bases between them. The CDR3 is made up of 11 amino acids. Germline V gene lookup returns CDR1 MNHNS and CDR2 SASEGT. The CDR3 region has the DNA TGTGCCAGCAGTGAAGTCGATGGCTACACCTTC. Amino acids: CASSEVDGYTF.

This chain uses TRBV3-1 (or the pseudogene TRBV3-2) with TRBJ2-5, with 11 bases lining up with TRBD2. V lost 3 bases, J lost 5 bases, and 23 bases stayed unmatched. The V gene's germline CDR1 is LGHDT and CDR2 YNNKEL (reference sequence). CDR3 length equals 21 residues. The CDR3: CASSHRDRGLAGGRPGETQYF. CDR3 nucleotides: TGTGCCAGCAGCCATCGTGATAGGGGCCTAGCGGGAGGCCGGCCGGGTGAGACCCAGTACTTC.

This sequence joins TRBV5-1 and TRBJ1-6, with 7 bases that match TRBD1. Trimming took 6 bases from V and 7 from J; bases not matched to a gene: 4. Per germline, CDR1 SGHRS and CDR2 YFSETQ. The CDR3 has 13 residues. The CDR3 sequence: CASTDRENSPLHF. In DNA, the CDR3 is TGCGCCAGCACCGACAGGGAAAATTCACCCCTCCACTTT.

This clone came up once. V usage is TRBV9 and J usage is TRBJ2-4; D unresolved. V lost 0 bases to trimming and J lost 5 bases, with 9 bases between them. The length of the CDR3 is 14 residues. Germline V gene lookup returns CDR1 SGDLS and CDR2 YYNGEE. DNA of the CDR3: TGTGCCAGCAGCGTAGGGGCTATCCAAAACATTCAGTACTTC. As protein: CASSVGAIQNIQYF.

The chain employs TRBV11-3 and TRBJ2-1; D remains ambiguous. The V end lost 0 bases, the J end lost 9 bases, and 9 bases lay between the germline ends. This CDR3 spans 13 amino acids. The V gene's germline CDR1 is SGHNT and CDR2 YENEEA. DNA for the CDR3: TGTGCCAGCAGCTTAGACAGGCTCTCTGAGCAGTTCTTC. Amino acid sequence: CASSLDRLSEQFF.

This clone has only a few counts. The chain uses TRBV6-5 and TRBJ2-5, with TRBD1 matching 7 bases. Trimming cost V 6 bases and J 4 bases; bases outside gene matches: 8. The CDR3 is 14 residues long. Germline V gives CDR1 MNHEY, CDR2 SVGAGI. The CDR3 DNA reads TGTGCCAGCAGCCAGGGGACAGTATCAGAGACCCAGTACTTC. This sequence encodes CASSQGTVSETQYF.

The chain uses TRBV6-2 or TRBV6-3 and TRBJ1-6; a weak D match, TRBD1 (6 bases). V lost 5 bases, J lost 0 bases, and 14 bases lay in between. The germline CDR1 and CDR2 sequences are MNHEY and SVGEGT. There are 17 residues in the CDR3. The CDR3 sequence is CASSKQGRSSYNSPLHF. The CDR3 DNA reads as TGTGCCAGCAGTAAACAGGGACGGAGCTCCTATAATTCACCCCTCCACTTT.

The V call is TRBV18, the J call TRBJ2-7, with 9 positions matching TRBD2. Per germline, CDR1 KGHSH and CDR2 LQKENI. This CDR3 has 16 residues. J was trimmed by 1 base and V by 3 bases; bases with no gene match: 7. The CDR3 loop is CASSPKGGGASYEQYF. DNA of the CDR3: TGTGCCAGCTCACCCAAGGGCGGGGGGGCGTCCTACGAGCAGTACTTC.

The V and J genes are TRBV9 and TRBJ2-2; TRBD1 is a possible D gene (6 bases). The CDR3 is made up of 15 amino acids. Trimming removed 0 bases at V and 0 bases at J, with 6 bases between. Per the germline V gene, CDR1 is SGDLS and CDR2 is YYNGEE. The DNA of the CDR3 is TGTGCCAGCAGCGTAGAGGGGGCGAACACCGGGGAGCTGTTTTTT. Protein: CASSVEGANTGELFF.